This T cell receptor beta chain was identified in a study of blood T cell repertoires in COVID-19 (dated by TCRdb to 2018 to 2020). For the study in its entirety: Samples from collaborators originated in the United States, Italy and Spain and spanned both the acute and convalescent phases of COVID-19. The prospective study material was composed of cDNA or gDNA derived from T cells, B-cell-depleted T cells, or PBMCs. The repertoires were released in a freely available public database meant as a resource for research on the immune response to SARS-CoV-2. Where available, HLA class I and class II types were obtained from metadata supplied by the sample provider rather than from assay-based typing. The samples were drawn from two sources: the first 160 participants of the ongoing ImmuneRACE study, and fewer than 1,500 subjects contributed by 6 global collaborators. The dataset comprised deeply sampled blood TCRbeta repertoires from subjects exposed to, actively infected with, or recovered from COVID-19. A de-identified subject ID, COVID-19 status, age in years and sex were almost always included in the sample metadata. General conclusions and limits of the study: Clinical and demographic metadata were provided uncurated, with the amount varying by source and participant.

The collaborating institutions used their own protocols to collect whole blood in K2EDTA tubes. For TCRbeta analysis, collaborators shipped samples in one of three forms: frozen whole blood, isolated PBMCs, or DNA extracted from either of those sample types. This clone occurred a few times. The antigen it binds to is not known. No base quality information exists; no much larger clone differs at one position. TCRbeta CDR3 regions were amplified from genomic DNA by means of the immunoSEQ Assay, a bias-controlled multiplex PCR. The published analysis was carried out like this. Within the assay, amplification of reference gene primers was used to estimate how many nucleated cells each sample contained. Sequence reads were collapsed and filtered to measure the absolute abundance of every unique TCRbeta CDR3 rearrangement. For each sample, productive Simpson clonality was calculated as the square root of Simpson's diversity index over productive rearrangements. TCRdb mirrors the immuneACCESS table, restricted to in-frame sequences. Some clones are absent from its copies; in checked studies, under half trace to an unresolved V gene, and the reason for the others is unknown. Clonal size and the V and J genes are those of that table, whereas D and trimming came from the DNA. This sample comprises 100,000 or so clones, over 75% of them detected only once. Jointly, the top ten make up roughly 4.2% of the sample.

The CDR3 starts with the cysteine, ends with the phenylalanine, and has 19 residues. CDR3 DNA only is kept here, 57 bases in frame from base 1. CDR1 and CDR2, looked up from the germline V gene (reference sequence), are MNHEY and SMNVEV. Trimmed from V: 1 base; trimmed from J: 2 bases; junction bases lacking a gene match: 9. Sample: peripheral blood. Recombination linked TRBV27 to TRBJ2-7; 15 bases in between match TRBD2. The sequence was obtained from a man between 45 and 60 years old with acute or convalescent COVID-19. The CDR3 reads CASSLYGTSGGTNTYEQYF. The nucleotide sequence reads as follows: TGTGCCAGCAGTTTATATGGGACTAGCGGGGGGACGAATACCTACGAGCAGTACTTC.